This T cell receptor beta chain stems from a study of shared clonotypes between healthy human individuals. Measured with immunoSEQ multiplex PCR; TCRdb has only the in-frame clones, and not every one. In the table there are 2.5 million or so clones, more than 90% of which are singletons. This CDR3 is built from 12 residues. The V gene is TRBV12-2, the J gene TRBJ2-7. TRBV12-2 is classified as a pseudogene. The sequence was collected from a young man in good health. The material sequenced was naive CD4+ T cells sorted from blood. The subset: CD45RA+ positively selected. Here the CDR3 DNA reads TGTGCAAGTCGCTTATCGAACCTCGAGCAGTACTTC. It specifies CASRLSNLEQYF.